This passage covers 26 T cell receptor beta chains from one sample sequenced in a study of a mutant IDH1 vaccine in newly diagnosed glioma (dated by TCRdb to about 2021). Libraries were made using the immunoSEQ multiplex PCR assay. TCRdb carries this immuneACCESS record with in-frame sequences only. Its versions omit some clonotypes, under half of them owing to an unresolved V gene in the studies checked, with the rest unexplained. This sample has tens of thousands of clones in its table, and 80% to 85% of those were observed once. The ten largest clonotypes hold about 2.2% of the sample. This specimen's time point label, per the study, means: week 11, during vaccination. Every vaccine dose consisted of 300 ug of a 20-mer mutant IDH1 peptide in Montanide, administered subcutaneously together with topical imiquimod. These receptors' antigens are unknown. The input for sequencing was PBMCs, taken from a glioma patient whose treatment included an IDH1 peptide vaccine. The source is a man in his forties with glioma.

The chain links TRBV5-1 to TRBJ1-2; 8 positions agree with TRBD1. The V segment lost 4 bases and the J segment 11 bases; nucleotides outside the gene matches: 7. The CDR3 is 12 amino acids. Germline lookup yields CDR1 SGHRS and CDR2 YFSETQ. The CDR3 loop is CASSVGTGGYTF. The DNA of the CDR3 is TGCGCCAGCAGCGTAGGGACAGGCGGGTACACCTTC. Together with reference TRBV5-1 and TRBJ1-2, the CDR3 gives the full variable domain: KAGVTQTPRYLIKTRGQQVTLSCSPISGHRSVSWYQQTPGQGLQFLFEYFSETQRNKGNFPGRFSGRQFSNSRSEMNVSTLELGDSALYLCASSVGTGGYTFGSGTRLTVV.

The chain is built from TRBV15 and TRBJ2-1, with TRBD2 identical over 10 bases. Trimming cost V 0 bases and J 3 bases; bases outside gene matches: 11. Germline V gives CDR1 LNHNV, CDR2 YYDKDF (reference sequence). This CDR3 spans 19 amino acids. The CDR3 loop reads CATSRDSASSGRFYNEQFF. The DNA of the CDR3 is TGTGCCACCAGCAGAGATTCGGCCTCTAGCGGGAGATTCTACAATGAGCAGTTCTTC.

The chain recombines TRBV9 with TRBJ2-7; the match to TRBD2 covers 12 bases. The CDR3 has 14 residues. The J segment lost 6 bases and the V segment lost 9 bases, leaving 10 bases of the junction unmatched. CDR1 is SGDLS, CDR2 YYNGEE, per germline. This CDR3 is CATLPTSGRTEQYF. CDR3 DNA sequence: TGTGCCACCCTACCGACTAGCGGGAGAACCGAGCAGTACTTC.

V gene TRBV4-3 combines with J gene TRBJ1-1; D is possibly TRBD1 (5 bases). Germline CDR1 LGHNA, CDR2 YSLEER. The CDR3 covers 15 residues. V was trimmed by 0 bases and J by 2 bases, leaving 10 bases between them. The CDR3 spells CASSQDRWDNTEAFF. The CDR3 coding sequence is TGCGCCAGCAGCCAAGATCGGTGGGACAACACTGAAGCTTTCTTT.

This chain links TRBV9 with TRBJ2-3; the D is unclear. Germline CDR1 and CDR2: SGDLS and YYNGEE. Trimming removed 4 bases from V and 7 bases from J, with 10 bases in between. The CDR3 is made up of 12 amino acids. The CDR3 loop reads CASSSQTNTQYF. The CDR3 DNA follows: TGTGCCAGCAGCTCCCAGACGAATACGCAGTATTTT.

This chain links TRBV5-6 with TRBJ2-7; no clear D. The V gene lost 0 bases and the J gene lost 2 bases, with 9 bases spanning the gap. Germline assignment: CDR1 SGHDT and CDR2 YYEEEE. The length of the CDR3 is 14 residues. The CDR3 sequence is CASSLAIAPYEQYF. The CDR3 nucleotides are TGTGCCAGCAGCTTGGCGATAGCCCCCTACGAGCAGTACTTC.

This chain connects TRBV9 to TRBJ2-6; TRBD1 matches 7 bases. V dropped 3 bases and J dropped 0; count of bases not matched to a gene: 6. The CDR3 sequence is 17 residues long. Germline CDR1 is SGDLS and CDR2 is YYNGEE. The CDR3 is CASSARGSPSGANVLTF. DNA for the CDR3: TGTGCCAGCAGCGCCAGGGGGAGCCCCTCTGGGGCCAACGTCCTGACTTTC.

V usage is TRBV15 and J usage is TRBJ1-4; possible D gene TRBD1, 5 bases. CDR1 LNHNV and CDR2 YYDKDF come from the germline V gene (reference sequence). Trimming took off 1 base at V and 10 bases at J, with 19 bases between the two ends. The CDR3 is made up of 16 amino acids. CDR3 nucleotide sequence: TGTGCCACCAGCAGAGGAGGGAGGGGCGCAATCCTAAAACTGTTTTTT. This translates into CATSRGGRGAILKLFF.

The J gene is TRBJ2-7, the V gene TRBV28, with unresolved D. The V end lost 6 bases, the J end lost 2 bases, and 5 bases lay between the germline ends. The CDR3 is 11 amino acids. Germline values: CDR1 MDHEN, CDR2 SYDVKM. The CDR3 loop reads CASRQAYEQYF. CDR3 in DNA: TGTGCCAGCAGACAAGCCTACGAGCAGTACTTC.

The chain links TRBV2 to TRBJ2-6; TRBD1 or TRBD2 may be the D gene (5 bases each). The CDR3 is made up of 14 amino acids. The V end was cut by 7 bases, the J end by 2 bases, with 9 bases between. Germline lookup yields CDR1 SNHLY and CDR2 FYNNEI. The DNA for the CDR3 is TGTGCCAGCAATTGGGACCCTGGGGCCAACGTCCTGACTTTC. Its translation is CASNWDPGANVLTF.

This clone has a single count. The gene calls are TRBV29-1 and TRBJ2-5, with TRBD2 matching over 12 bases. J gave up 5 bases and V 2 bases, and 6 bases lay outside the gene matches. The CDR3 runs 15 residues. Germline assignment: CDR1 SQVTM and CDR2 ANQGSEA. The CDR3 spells CSVEPLAGGKETQYF. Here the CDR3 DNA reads TGCAGCGTTGAACCACTAGCGGGAGGAAAGGAGACCCAGTACTTC.

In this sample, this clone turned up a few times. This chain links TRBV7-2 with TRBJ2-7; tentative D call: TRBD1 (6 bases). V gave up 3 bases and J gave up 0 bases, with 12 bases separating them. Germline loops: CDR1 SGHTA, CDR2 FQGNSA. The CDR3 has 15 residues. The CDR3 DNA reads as TGTGCCAGCAGCTTTACAGGGCCTAGCTCCTACGAGCAGTACTTC. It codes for CASSFTGPSSYEQYF.

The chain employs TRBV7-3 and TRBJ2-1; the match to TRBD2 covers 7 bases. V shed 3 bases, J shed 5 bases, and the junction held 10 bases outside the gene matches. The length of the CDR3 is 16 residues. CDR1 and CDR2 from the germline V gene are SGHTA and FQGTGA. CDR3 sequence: CASSLPGAGAHNEQFF. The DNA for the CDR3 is TGTGCCAGCAGCTTGCCCGGGGCGGGAGCGCACAATGAGCAGTTCTTC.

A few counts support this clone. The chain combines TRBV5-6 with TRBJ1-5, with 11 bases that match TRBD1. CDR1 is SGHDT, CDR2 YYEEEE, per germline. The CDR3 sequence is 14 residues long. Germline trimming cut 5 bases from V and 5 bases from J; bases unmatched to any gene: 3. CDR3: CASSRTGGDQPQHF. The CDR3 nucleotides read TGTGCCAGCAGTCGGACAGGGGGCGATCAGCCCCAGCATTTT.

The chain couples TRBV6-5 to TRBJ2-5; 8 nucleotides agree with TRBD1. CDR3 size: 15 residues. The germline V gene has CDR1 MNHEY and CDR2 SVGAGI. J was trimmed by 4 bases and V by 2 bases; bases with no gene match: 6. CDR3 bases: TGTGCCAGCAGTTACGGCAGGGGGCTAGGAGAGACCCAGTACTTC. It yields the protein CASSYGRGLGETQYF.

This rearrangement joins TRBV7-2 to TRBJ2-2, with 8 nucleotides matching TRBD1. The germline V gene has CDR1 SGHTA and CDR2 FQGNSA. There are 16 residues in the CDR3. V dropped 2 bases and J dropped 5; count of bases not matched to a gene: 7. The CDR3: CASSLNDRGWTGELFF. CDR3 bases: TGTGCCAGCAGCTTAAACGACAGGGGATGGACCGGGGAGCTGTTTTTT.

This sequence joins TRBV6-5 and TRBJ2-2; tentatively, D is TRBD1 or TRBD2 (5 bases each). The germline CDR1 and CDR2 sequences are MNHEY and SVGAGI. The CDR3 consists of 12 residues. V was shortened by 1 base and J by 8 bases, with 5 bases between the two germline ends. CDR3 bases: TGTGCCAGCAGTTACTGGGGGGGGGAGCTGTTTTTT. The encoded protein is CASSYWGGELFF.

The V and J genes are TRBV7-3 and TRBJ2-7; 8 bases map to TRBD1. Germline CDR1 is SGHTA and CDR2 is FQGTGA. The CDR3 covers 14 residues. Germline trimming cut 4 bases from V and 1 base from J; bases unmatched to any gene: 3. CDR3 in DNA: TGTGCCAGCAGCTGGACAGGGACGTCCTACGAGCAGTACTTC. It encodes CASSWTGTSYEQYF.

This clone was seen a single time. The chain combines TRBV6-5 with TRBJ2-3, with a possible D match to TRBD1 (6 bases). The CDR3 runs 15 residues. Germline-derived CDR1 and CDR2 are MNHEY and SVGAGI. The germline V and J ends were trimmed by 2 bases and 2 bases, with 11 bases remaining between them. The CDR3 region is CASSYQGQSTDTQYF. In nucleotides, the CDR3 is TGTGCCAGCAGTTACCAGGGGCAATCCACAGATACGCAGTATTTT.

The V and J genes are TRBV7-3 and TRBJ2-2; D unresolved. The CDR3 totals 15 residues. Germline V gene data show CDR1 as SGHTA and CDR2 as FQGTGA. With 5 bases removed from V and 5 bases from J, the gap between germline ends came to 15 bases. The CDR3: CASSSTEGRTGELFF. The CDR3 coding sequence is TGTGCCAGCAGCAGTACCGAAGGCCGAACCGGGGAGCTGTTTTTT.

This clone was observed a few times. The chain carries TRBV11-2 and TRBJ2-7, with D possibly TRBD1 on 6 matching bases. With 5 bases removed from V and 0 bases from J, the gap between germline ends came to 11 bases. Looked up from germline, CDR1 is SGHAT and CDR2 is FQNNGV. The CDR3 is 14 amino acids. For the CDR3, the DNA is TGTGCCAGCAGCCTAGGGGGTTCCTCCTACGAGCAGTACTTC. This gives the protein CASSLGGSSYEQYF.

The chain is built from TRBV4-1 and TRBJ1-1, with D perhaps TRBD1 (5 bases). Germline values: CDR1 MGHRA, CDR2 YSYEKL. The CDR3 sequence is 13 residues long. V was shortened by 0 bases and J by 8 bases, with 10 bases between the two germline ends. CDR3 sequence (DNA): TGCGCCAGCAGCCAAGATCGGGGACTGGAAGCTTTCTTT. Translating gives CASSQDRGLEAFF.

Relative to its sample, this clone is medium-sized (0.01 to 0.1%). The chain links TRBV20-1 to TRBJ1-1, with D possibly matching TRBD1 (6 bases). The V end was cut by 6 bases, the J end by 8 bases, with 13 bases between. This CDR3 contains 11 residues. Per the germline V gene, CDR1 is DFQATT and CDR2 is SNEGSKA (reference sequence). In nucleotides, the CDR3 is TGCAGTGCAAACAGGGAATCCGAAGCTTTCTTT. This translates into CSANRESEAFF.

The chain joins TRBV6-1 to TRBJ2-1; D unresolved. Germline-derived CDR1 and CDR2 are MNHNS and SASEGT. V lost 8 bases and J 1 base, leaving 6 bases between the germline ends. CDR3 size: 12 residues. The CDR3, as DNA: TGTGCCAGCGGGATTTCCTACAATGAGCAGTTCTTC. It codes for CASGISYNEQFF.

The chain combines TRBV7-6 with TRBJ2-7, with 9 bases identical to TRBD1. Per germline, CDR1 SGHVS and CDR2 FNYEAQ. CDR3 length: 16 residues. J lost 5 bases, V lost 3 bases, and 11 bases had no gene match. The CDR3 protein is CASSFLPGQGNHEQYF. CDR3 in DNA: TGTGCCAGCAGCTTCCTACCGGGACAGGGTAACCACGAGCAGTACTTC.

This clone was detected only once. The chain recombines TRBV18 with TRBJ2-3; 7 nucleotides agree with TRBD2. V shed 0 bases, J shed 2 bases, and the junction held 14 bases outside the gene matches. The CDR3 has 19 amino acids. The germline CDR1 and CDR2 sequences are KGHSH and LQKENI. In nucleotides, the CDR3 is TGTGCCAGCTCACCACCAATAGTTATGAGCGGGGAGAACACAGATACGCAGTATTTT. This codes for CASSPPIVMSGENTDTQYF.